Shown below are 6 T cell receptor beta chains from a single sample sequenced in a study of shared T cell receptors in the human thymus. Data came from immunoSEQ multiplex PCR; TCRdb stores just in-frame clones and leaves some out. This table holds hundreds of thousands of clones, about 90% found once. The sample also formed part of further work on human thymus T cells.

Sequencing was performed on thymocytes. Every receptor here comes from a boy under two years old with a congenital heart defect.

This chain connects TRBV5-6 to TRBJ1-5; 10 nucleotides match TRBD1. This CDR3 has 16 amino acids. Germline-derived CDR1 and CDR2 are SGHDT and YYEEEE. V dropped 4 bases and J dropped 5; count of bases not matched to a gene: 9. The CDR3 region has the DNA TGTGCCAGCAGCACTAGGGACAGGGGTTTGCATCAGCCCCAGCATTTT. Its translation is CASSTRDRGLHQPQHF.

This chain connects TRBV5-4 to TRBJ2-3; TRBD2 agrees at 10 bases. The CDR3 consists of 19 residues. Trimming at V came to 2 bases and at J to 0 bases, leaving 12 bases not matched to a gene. Germline loops: CDR1 SGHNT, CDR2 YYREEE (reference sequence). The CDR3 loop is CASSLGLLAGETSTDTQYF. The DNA of the CDR3 is TGTGCCAGCAGCTTAGGGCTCCTAGCGGGGGAGACTAGCACAGATACGCAGTATTTT.

The chain couples TRBV6-5 to TRBJ2-5, with D possibly matching TRBD2 (5 bases). The CDR3 is 15 residues long. The germline V gene encodes CDR1 MNHEY and CDR2 SVGAGI. V lost 1 base, J lost 2 bases, and 11 bases lay in between. The CDR3 region is CASSYFGLSQETQYF. The CDR3 region has the DNA TGTGCCAGCAGTTACTTTGGACTTTCGCAAGAGACCCAGTACTTC.

The CDR3 region is CSVQGGLNTGELFF. Written as DNA, the CDR3 is TGCAGCGTCCAGGGGGGTCTTAACACCGGGGAGCTGTTTTTT. The rearrangement uses TRBV29-1 and TRBJ2-2, with D perhaps TRBD1 (7 bases). Germline V lookup: CDR1 SQVTM, CDR2 ANQGSEA. The CDR3 is made up of 14 amino acids. V dropped 6 bases and J dropped 2 bases, with 13 bases sitting between them.

The chain links TRBV2 to TRBJ2-1, with TRBD2 matching over 10 bases. Trimming cost V 8 bases and J 3 bases; bases outside gene matches: 31. The CDR3 runs to 23 residues. Germline V gives CDR1 SNHLY, CDR2 FYNNEI. The CDR3 sequence is CASPRIGTSATNSNVGNYNEQFF. The DNA of the CDR3 is TGTGCCAGCCCGAGGATCGGGACTAGCGCGACAAACTCGAACGTGGGAAACTACAATGAGCAGTTCTTC.

The chain is built from TRBV7-2 and TRBJ1-6; TRBD1 matches 8 bases. Germline lookup yields CDR1 SGHTA and CDR2 FQGNSA. The CDR3 sequence is 17 residues long. V gave up 5 bases and J gave up 10 bases; unmatched junction bases: 16. CDR3 nucleotides: TGTGCCAGCAGCCCCCTCCCGACCGGGACAGGTGACTCACCCCTCCACTTT. It translates to CASSPLPTGTGDSPLHF.